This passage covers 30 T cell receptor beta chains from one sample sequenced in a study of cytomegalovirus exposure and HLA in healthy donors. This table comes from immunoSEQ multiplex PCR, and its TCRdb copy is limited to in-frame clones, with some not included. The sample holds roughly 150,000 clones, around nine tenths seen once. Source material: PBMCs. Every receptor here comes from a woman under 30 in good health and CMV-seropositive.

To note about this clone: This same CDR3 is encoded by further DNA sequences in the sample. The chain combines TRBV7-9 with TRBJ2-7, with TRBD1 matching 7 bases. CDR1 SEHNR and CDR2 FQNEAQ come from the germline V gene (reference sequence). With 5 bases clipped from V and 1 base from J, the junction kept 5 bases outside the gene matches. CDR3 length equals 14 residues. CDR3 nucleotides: TGTGCCAGCAGCCCTAGACAGGGATCCTACGAGCAGTACTTC. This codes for CASSPRQGSYEQYF.

For the CDR3, the DNA is TGTGCCAGTAGACCGGGACAGGGGGCGTCCAATCAGCCCCAGCATTTT. Protein product: CASRPGQGASNQPQHF. The genes are TRBV19 and TRBJ1-5; 12 bases are a match to TRBD1. Germline values: CDR1 LNHDA, CDR2 SQIVND (reference sequence). V trimming: 6 bases; J trimming: 3 bases; junction bases outside the gene matches: 6. The CDR3 contains 16 residues.

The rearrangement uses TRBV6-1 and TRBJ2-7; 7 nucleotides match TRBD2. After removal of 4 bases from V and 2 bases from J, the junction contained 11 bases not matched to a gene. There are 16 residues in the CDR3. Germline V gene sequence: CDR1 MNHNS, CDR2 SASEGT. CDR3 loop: CASSGRRASGAYEQYF. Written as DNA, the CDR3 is TGTGCCAGCAGTGGCCGGAGGGCTAGCGGCGCCTACGAGCAGTACTTC.

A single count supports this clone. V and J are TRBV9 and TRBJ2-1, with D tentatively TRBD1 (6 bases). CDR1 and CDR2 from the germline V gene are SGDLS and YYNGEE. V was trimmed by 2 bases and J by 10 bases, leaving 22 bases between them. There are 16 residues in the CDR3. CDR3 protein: CASSVTGTHVPVEQFF. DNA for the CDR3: TGTGCCAGCAGCGTCACCGGGACACACGTTCCCGTAGAGCAGTTCTTC.

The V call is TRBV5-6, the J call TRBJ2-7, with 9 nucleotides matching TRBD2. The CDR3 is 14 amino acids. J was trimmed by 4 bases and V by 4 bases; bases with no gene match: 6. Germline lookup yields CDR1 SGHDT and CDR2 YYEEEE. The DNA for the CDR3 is TGTGCCAGCAGCAATAGCGGGAGTGGGTACGAGCAGTACTTC. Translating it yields CASSNSGSGYEQYF.

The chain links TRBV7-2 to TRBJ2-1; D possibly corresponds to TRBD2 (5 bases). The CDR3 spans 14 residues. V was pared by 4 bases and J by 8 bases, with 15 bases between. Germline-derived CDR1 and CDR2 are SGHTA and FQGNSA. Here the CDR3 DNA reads TGTGCCAGCAGCTCGCACCATACTAGGGATGAGCAGTTCTTC. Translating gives CASSSHHTRDEQFF.

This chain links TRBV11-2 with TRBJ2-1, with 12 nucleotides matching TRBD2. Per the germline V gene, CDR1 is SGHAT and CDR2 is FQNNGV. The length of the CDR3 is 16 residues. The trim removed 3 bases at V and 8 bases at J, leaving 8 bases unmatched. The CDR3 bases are TGTGCCAGCAGCTTGTCGACTAGCGGGAGCTTTGATGAGCAGTTCTTC. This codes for CASSLSTSGSFDEQFF.

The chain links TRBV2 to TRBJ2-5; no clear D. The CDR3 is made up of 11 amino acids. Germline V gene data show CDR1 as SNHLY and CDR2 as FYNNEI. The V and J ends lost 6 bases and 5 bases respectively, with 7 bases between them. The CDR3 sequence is CASSLGETQYF. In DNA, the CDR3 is TGTGCCAGCAGCCTCGGGGAGACCCAGTACTTC.

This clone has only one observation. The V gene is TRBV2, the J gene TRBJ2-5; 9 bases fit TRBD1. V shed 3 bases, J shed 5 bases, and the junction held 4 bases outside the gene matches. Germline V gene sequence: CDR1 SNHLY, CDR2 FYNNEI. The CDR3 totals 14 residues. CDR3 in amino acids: CASSDTGGAETQYF. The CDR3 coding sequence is TGTGCCAGCAGTGACACAGGGGGCGCGGAGACCCAGTACTTC.

CDR3 nucleotides: TGTGCCAGTGGGCCAGGGGGGCCAACCTTC. Protein sequence: CASGPGGPTF. J is TRBJ1-2 and V is TRBV9; 7 nucleotides align to TRBD1. This CDR3 is built from 10 residues. Germline CDR1 is SGDLS and CDR2 is YYNGEE. After removal of 8 bases from V and 14 bases from J, the junction contained 9 bases not matched to a gene.

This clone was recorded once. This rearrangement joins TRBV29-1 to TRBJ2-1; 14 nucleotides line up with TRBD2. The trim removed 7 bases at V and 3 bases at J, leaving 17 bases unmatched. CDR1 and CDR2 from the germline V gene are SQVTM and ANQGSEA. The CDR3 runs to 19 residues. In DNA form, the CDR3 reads TGCAGCGCAGATAGTATGGGACTAGCGGGAGAAGAAAACTACAATGAGCAGTTCTTC. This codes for CSADSMGLAGEENYNEQFF.

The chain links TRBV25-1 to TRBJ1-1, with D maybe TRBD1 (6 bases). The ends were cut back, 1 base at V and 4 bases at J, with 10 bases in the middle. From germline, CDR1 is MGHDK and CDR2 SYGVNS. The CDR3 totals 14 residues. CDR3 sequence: CASSEWQGPTEAFF. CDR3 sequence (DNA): TGTGCCAGCAGTGAATGGCAGGGGCCCACTGAAGCTTTCTTT.

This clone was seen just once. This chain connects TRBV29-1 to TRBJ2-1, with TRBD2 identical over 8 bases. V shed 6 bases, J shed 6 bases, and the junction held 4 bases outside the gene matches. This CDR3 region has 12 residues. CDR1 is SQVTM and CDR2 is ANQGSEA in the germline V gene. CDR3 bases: TGCAGCGTCCAACTAGCGGTCAATGAGCAGTTCTTC. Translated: CSVQLAVNEQFF.

The CDR3 protein is CASSEFGGGSEYNEQFF. The CDR3 DNA is TGTGCCAGCAGTGAATTTGGGGGGGGGAGCGAGTACAATGAGCAGTTCTTC. The gene calls are TRBV6-1 and TRBJ2-1; TRBD2 matches 7 bases. CDR1 and CDR2 from the germline V gene are MNHNS and SASEGT. Losses at the gene ends were 2 bases for V and 4 bases for J; bases not matched to a gene: 11. This CDR3 is built from 17 residues.

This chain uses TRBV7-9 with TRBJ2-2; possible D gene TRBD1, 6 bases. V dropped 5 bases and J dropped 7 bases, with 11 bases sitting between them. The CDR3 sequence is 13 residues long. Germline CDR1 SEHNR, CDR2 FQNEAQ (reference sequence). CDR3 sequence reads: CASSITGFGELFF. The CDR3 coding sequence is TGTGCCAGCAGCATAACAGGGTTCGGGGAGCTGTTTTTT.

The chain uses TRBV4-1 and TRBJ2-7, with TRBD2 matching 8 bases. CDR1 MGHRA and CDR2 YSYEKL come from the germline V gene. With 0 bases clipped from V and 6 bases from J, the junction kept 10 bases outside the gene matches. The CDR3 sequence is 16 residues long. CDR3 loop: CASSQDLTGGPSEQYF. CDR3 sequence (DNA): TGCGCCAGCAGCCAAGACTTGACGGGAGGGCCAAGCGAGCAGTACTTC.

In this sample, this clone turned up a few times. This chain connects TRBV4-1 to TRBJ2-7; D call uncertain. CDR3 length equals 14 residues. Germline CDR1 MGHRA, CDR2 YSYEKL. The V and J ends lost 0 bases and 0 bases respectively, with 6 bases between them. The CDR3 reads CASSQELSSYEQYF. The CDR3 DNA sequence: TGCGCCAGCAGCCAAGAGCTGAGCTCCTACGAGCAGTACTTC.

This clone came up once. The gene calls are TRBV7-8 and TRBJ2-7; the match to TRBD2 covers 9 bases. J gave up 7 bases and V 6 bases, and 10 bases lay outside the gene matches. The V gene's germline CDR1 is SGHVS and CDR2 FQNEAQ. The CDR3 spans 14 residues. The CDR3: CASSRRGGRGEQYF. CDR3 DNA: TGTGCCAGCAGTAGACGCGGCGGGAGGGGAGAGCAGTACTTC.

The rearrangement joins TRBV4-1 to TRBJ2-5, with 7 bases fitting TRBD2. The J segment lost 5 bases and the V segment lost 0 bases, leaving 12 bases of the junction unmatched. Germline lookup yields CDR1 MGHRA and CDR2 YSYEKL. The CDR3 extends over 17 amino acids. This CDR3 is CASSQDPRGSAGETQYF. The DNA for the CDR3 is TGCGCCAGCAGCCAAGATCCTCGCGGGAGTGCCGGCGAGACCCAGTACTTC.

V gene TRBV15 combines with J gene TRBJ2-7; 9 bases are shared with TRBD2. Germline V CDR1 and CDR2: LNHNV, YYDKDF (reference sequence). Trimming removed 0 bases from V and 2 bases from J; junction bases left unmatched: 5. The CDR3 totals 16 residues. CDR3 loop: CATSRDPGGRAYEQYF. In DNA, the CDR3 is TGTGCCACCAGCAGAGATCCGGGCGGGAGGGCCTACGAGCAGTACTTC.

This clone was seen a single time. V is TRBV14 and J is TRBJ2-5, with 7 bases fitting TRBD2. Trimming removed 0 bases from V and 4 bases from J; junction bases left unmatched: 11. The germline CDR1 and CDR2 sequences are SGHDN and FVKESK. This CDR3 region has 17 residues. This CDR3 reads CASSQDIGVAGAETQYF. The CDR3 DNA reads TGTGCCAGCAGCCAAGACATCGGAGTAGCGGGTGCAGAGACCCAGTACTTC.

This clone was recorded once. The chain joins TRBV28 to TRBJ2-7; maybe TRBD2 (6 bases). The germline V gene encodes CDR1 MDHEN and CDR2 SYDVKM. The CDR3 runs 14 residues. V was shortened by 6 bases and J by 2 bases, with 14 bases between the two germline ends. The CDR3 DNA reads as TGTGCCAGCAGCTTGGGACTGATGACCTACGAGCAGTACTTC. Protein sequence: CASSLGLMTYEQYF.

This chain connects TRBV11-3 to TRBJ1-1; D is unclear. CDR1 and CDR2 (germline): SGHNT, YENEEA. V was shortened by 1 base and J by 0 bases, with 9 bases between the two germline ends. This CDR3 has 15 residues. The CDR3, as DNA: TGTGCCAGCAGCTTAGTAGGCGGCATGAACACTGAAGCTTTCTTT. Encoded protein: CASSLVGGMNTEAFF.

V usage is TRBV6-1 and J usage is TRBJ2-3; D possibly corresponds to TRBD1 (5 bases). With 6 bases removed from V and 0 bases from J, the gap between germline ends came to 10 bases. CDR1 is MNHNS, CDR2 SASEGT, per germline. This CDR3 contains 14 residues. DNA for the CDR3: TGTGCCAGCAGGAGGACAACCAGCACAGATACGCAGTATTTT. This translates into CASRRTTSTDTQYF.

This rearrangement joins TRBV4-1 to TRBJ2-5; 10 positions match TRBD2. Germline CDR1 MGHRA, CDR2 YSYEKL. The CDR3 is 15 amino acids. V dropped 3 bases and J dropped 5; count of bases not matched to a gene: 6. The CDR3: CASSQMTSGWETQYF. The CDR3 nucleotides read TGCGCCAGCAGCCAGATGACTAGCGGGTGGGAGACCCAGTACTTC.

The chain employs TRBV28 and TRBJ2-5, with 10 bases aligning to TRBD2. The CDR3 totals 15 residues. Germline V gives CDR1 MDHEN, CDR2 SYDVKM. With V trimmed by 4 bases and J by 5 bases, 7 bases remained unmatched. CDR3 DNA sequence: TGTGCCAGCAGTTCAGTAGCGGGAGGTTCGGAGACCCAGTACTTC. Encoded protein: CASSSVAGGSETQYF.

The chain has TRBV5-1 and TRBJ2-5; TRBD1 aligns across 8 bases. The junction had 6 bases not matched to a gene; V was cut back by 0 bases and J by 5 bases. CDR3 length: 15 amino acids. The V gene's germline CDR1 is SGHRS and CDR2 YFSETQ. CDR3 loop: CASSLGQGPGETQYF. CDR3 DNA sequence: TGCGCCAGCAGCTTGGGACAGGGGCCGGGGGAGACCCAGTACTTC.

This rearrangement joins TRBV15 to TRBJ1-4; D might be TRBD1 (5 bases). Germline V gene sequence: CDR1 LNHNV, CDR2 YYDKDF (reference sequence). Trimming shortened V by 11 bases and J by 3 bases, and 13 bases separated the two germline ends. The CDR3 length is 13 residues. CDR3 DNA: TGTGCCTCTTCCAGGGACTCTAATGAAAAACTGTTTTTT. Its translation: CASSRDSNEKLFF.

The CDR3 reads CASSLIGTGEAEKLFF. The CDR3 DNA follows: TGTGCCAGCAGTTTGATCGGGACAGGGGAAGCTGAAAAACTGTTTTTT. This sequence joins TRBV28 and TRBJ1-4, with 10 bases matching TRBD1. Trimming removed 3 bases from V and 7 bases from J; junction bases left unmatched: 8. The length of the CDR3 is 16 residues. CDR1 is MDHEN, CDR2 SYDVKM, per germline.

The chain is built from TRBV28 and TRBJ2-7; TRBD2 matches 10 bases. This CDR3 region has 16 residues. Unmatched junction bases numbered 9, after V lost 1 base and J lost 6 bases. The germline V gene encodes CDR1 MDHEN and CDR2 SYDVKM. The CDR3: CASSLYQAGGVSEQYF. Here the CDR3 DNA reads TGTGCCAGCAGTTTATACCAAGCGGGAGGGGTCTCCGAGCAGTACTTC.